These T cell receptor beta chains were read from a single sample in a study of blood T cell repertoires in COVID-19. Repertoires were generated with immunoSEQ multiplex PCR, while TCRdb's copy carries only in-frame clones and drops some. The data contain 150,000 to 200,000 clones, about 89% of them singletons. Sequenced sample: peripheral blood. The receptor source for this set is a man aged 40-49 years with active or convalescent COVID-19. Both conserved end residues are part of each CDR3. Fields, in order: J gene, V gene, clone size, D gene, CDR3 DNA, CDR3 protein. D genes are given only for firm matches. Size is stated for part of the rows, as once, few or many counts, or as a class when the clone is expanded.

TRBJ2-3 | TRBV11-2 | . | . | TGTGCCAGCAGCTTAACGGGGAATCCGACAGATACGCAGTATTTT | CASSLTGNPTDTQYF
TRBJ2-3 | TRBV6-6 | few | TRBD2 | TGTGCCAGCAGATCTAGCTTGAGGGAGGGTACGCAGTATTTT | CASRSSLREGTQYF
TRBJ1-2 | TRBV2 | . | . | TGTGCCAGCAGTGTGGGGGAGGCATACTATGGCTACACCTTC | CASSVGEAYYGYTF
TRBJ2-5 | TRBV18 | few | . | TGTGCCAGCTCCCCTACCGGGGGACAAGAGACCCAGTACTTC | CASSPTGGQETQYF
TRBJ1-6 | TRBV19 | . | . | TGTGCCTCCTCGGGGGTGAAGAATTCACCCCTCCACTTT | CASSGVKNSPLHF
TRBJ1-2 | TRBV28 | once | . | TGTGCCAGCAGTCCCGACAGGTTGTACGCCTATGGCTACACCTTC | CASSPDRLYAYGYTF
TRBJ2-3 | TRBV10-2 | . | . | TGCGCCAGCAGTGAACAGTCCGCGGGTACGCAGTATTTT | CASSEQSAGTQYF
TRBJ1-2 | TRBV6-5 | . | . | TGTGCCAGCAAGCGGCGTACGTTCTATGGCTACACCTTC | CASKRRTFYGYTF
TRBJ2-7 | TRBV6-5 | once | TRBD1 | TGTGCCAGCAAGGGACAGGGTCCTGGCGAGCAGTACTTC | CASKGQGPGEQYF
TRBJ2-3 | TRBV9 | . | TRBD2 | TGTGCCAGCTCTTGGGGGACTAGCGGGGGAGGATCAGATACGCAGTATTTT | CASSWGTSGGGSDTQYF
TRBJ2-3 | TRBV7-9 | . | . | TGTGCCAGCAGCTTAGCCGCAGATACGCAGTATTTT | CASSLAADTQYF
TRBJ2-5 | TRBV6-2/TRBV6-3 | . | TRBD2 | TGTGCCAGCAGTTACTCACTTGGCGGGGGCCAAGAGACCCAGTACTTC | CASSYSLGGGQETQYF
TRBJ2-5 | TRBV29-1 | . | . | TGCAGCGTTGAAGATACGGGGTTGGAGACCCAGTACTTC | CSVEDTGLETQYF
TRBJ1-1 | TRBV30 | . | TRBD1 | TGTGCCTGGAGTCTCCGCCCCAGGGGGTGGAACACTGAAGCTTTCTTT | CAWSLRPRGWNTEAFF
TRBJ2-3 | TRBV6-2/TRBV6-3 | . | . | TGTGCCAGCAGTTACGAGCGTACGCAGTATTTT | CASSYERTQYF
TRBJ1-5 | TRBV5-4 | . | . | TGTGCCAGCAGCTCACAGGGCCAGCCCCAGCATTTT | CASSSQGQPQHF
TRBJ2-5 | TRBV5-1 | . | . | TGCGCCAGCAGTGTAGTAGACACAACCCAAGAGACCCAGTACTTC | CASSVVDTTQETQYF
TRBJ2-6 | TRBV9 | . | . | TGTGCCAGCAGCGGAGGAACCTCTGGGGCCAACGTCCTGACTTTC | CASSGGTSGANVLTF
TRBJ2-2 | TRBV28 | . | TRBD1 | TGTGCCAGCAGTTCAAAGGACAGGGGGCGCACCGGGGAGCTGTTTTTT | CASSSKDRGRTGELFF
TRBJ2-5 | TRBV10-1 | . | TRBD1 | TGCGCCAGCAGTAAAGGGGGCGTGGGGACCCAGTACTTC | CASSKGGVGTQYF
TRBJ2-7 | TRBV6-6 | . | . | TGTGCCAGCAGTTACAAACGGGATATCCCCTCCTACGAGCAGTACTTC | CASSYKRDIPSYEQYF
TRBJ2-3 | TRBV11-1 | once | . | TGTGCCAGCAGCTTAGAAGGACAGCTCACGGCAGATACGCAGTATTTT | CASSLEGQLTADTQYF
TRBJ2-3 | TRBV30 | once | . | TGTGCCTGGAGTGGGGGCCTTGAGGGCACAGATACGCAGTATTTT | CAWSGGLEGTDTQYF
TRBJ1-1 | TRBV10-2 | once | . | TGCGCCAGCAGTTCCAGGGGCGCGGGCACTGAAGCTTTCTTT | CASSSRGAGTEAFF
TRBJ1-5 | TRBV7-8 | . | TRBD1 | TGTGCCAGCAGCTTAGTATCGGCACAGGGGAATCAGCCCCAGCATTTT | CASSLVSAQGNQPQHF
TRBJ1-2 | TRBV29-1 | . | . | TGCAGCGCCAGAAGTGCGAGTGAGAGGGGAGGCTATGGCTACACCTTC | CSARSASERGGYGYTF
TRBJ2-7 | TRBV2 | . | TRBD1 | TGTGCCAGCAGAGCCGGGACAGGGTACGAGCAGTACTTC | CASRAGTGYEQYF
TRBJ1-1 | TRBV5-1 | . | . | TGCGCCAGCAGCCAGAACACTGAAGCTTTCTTT | CASSQNTEAFF
TRBJ1-2 | TRBV10-3 | . | . | TGTGCCATCAGTGAGGCCGGGAATGGCTACACCTTC | CAISEAGNGYTF
TRBJ1-4 | TRBV5-4 | . | TRBD1 | TGTGCCAGCAGCTACCCAGCGGACAGGGGGGTGGAAAAACTGTTTTTT | CASSYPADRGVEKLFF
TRBJ1-3 | TRBV4-1 | . | . | TGCGCCAGCAGCCAGGGGGGGCTTCGCTCTGGAAACACCATATATTTT | CASSQGGLRSGNTIYF
TRBJ1-3 | TRBV4-1 | . | . | TGCGCCAGCAGCCAAGTTCGGGGGGTCAGCAGAAACACCATATATTTT | CASSQVRGVSRNTIYF
TRBJ2-3 | TRBV10-2 | . | TRBD2 | TGCGCCAGCAGTGAGGACGGACTAGCGGCAGATACGCAGTATTTT | CASSEDGLAADTQYF
TRBJ2-5 | TRBV6-2/TRBV6-3 | . | . | TGTGCCAGCAGTTACTCGATAGGGGGGAGGGGGACCCAGTACTTC | CASSYSIGGRGTQYF
TRBJ2-7 | TRBV28 | . | TRBD1 | TGTGCCAGCAGTTTATGGGGGGACAGGGAGGGCGAGCAGTACTTC | CASSLWGDREGEQYF
TRBJ2-2 | TRBV4-1 | few | TRBD2 | TGCGCCAGCAGCCCCAATGCTGGGCGGGGGGTGAACACCGGGGAGCTGTTTTTT | CASSPNAGRGVNTGELFF
TRBJ1-2 | TRBV19 | once | . | TGTGCCAGTACCAACGACAGGCACAATAACTATGGCTACACCTTC | CASTNDRHNNYGYTF
TRBJ2-1 | TRBV13 | . | . | TGTGCCAGCAGCTCTCGAGGGCGGGATGAGCAGTTCTTC | CASSSRGRDEQFF
TRBJ1-1 | TRBV5-3 | . | . | TGTGCCAGAAGCCCGGACCCACCCAGGGGTGACACTGAAGCTTTCTTT | CARSPDPPRGDTEAFF
TRBJ1-5 | TRBV30 | . | . | TGTGCCTGGGGCCGCGATGGCAATCAGCCCCAGCATTTT | CAWGRDGNQPQHF
TRBJ2-7 | TRBV7-3 | . | TRBD2 | TGTGCCAGCAGCTCGGGACTAGCGGGGATCTACGAGCAGTACTTC | CASSSGLAGIYEQYF
TRBJ1-1 | TRBV6-5 | . | TRBD1 | TGTGCCAGCAGGGGGACAGAGAACACTGAAGCTTTCTTT | CASRGTENTEAFF
TRBJ2-7 | TRBV6-2/TRBV6-3 | . | . | TGTGCCAGCAGCCTATACTTTGACGAGCAGTACTTC | CASSLYFDEQYF
TRBJ1-3 | TRBV13 | . | TRBD1 | TGTGCCAGCAGCTTAGACCCCCGAGGGGGCGGCGGAAACACCATATATTTT | CASSLDPRGGGGNTIYF
TRBJ1-2 | TRBV29-1 | . | TRBD1 | TGCAGCGGGTGGCGACAGGGGGGGAACTATGGCTACACCTTC | CSGWRQGGNYGYTF
TRBJ1-2 | TRBV2 | . | . | TGTGCCAGCAGTGAAGGCGGGTTTGATGGCTACACCTTC | CASSEGGFDGYTF
TRBJ2-5 | TRBV5-1 | . | TRBD1 | TGCGCCAGCAGCTTGGCCGGCAGGGGGCGCCCGGAGACCCAGTACTTC | CASSLAGRGRPETQYF
TRBJ1-6 | TRBV15 | . | TRBD1 | TGTGCCACCAGCGCACAGACAGGGGATCGGTCACCCCTCCACTTT | CATSAQTGDRSPLHF
TRBJ1-2 | TRBV18 | . | . | TGTGCCAGCTCACCCCAGGGTAACTATGGCTACACCTTC | CASSPQGNYGYTF
TRBJ1-4 | TRBV10-3 | few | . | TGTGCCATCAGTCGCAGGGTGGATGAAAAACTGTTTTTT | CAISRRVDEKLFF
TRBJ2-3 | TRBV5-6 | . | . | TGTGCCAGCGGAACAGGGATGACAGATACGCAGTATTTT | CASGTGMTDTQYF
TRBJ2-7 | TRBV19 | . | TRBD1 | TGTGCCAGTACCAGGACAGGGGGGAGCGGCGAGCAGTACTTC | CASTRTGGSGEQYF
TRBJ1-1 | TRBV12-5 | . | . | TGTGCTAGTGCCCCGGGGGTAGACTACACTGAAGCTTTCTTT | CASAPGVDYTEAFF
TRBJ1-5 | TRBV7-8 | . | TRBD1 | TGTGCCAGCAGCCTAGACAGGGTGAATCAGCCCCAGCATTTT | CASSLDRVNQPQHF
TRBJ2-1 | TRBV11-3 | few | . | TGTGCCAGCAGCTTAGACGACAGCTCCTACAATGAGCAGTTCTTC | CASSLDDSSYNEQFF
TRBJ1-6 | TRBV5-6 | . | . | TGTGCCAGCAGCATTAGAACAGCATACGTTTATTCACCCCTCCACTTT | CASSIRTAYVYSPLHF
TRBJ2-7 | TRBV12-3/TRBV12-4 | . | . | TGTGCCAGCAGTCCAAACAGGTTAGAGCAGTACTTC | CASSPNRLEQYF